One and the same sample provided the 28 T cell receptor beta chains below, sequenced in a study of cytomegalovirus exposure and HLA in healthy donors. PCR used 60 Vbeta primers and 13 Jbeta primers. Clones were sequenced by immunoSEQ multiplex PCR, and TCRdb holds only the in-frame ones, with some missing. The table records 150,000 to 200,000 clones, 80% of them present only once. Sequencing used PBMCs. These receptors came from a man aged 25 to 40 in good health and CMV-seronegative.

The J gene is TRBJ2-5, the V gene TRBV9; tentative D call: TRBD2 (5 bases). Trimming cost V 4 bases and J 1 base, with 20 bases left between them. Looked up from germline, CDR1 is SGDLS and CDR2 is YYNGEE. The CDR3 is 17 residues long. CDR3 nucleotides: TGTGCCAGCAGCCCACGGCGGGCCGAGGGCCTCCAAGAGACCCAGTACTTC. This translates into CASSPRRAEGLQETQYF.

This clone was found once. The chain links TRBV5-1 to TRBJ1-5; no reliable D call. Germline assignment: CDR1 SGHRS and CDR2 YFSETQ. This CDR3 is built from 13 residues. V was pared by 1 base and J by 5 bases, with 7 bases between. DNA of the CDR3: TGCGCCAGCAGCTTGTTGTTCGATCAGCCCCAGCATTTT. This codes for CASSLLFDQPQHF.

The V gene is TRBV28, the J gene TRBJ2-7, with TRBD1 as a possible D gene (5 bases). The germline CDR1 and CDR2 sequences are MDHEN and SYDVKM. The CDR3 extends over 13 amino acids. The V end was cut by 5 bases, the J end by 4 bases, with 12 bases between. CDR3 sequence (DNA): TGTGCCAGCAGTGGTCCGACAGTTTACGAGCAGTACTTC. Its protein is CASSGPTVYEQYF.

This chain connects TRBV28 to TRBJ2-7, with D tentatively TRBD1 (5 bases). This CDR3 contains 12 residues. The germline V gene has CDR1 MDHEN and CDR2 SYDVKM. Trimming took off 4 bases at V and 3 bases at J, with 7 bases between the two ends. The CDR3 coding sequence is TGTGCCAGCAGTTACCAGGGCTACGAGCAGTACTTC. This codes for CASSYQGYEQYF. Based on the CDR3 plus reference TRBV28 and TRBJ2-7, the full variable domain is DVKVTQSSRYLVKRTGEKVFLECVQDMDHENMFWYRQDPGLGLRLIYFSYDVKMKEKGDIPEGYSVSREKKERFSLILESASTNQTSMYLCASSYQGYEQYFGPGTRLTVT.

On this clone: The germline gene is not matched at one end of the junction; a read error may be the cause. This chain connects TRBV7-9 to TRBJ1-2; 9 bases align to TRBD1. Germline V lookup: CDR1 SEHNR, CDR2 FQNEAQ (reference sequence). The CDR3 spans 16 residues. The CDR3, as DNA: TGTTCCAGCAGCTTAGACGGTTACAGGGGGCGGGATGGCTACACCTTC. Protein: CSSSLDGYRGRDGYTF.

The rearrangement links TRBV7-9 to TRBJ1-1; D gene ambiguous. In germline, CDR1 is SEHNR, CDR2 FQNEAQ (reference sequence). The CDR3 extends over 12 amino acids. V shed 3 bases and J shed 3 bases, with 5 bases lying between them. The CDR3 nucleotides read TGTGCCAGCAGCTTCGAGGACACTGAAGCTTTCTTT. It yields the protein CASSFEDTEAFF.

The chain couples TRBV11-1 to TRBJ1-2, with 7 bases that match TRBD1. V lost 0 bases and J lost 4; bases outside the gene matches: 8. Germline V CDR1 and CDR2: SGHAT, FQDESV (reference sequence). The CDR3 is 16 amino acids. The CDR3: CASSLAGDSETYGYTF. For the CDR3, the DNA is TGTGCCAGCAGCTTAGCGGGGGACAGTGAGACCTATGGCTACACCTTC.

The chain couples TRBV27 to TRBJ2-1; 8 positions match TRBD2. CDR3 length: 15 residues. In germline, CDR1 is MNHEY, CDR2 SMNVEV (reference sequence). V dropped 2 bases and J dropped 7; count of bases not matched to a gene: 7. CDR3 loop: CASSLTGGPGNEQFF. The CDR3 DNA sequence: TGTGCCAGCAGTTTAACGGGAGGGCCGGGAAATGAGCAGTTCTTC.

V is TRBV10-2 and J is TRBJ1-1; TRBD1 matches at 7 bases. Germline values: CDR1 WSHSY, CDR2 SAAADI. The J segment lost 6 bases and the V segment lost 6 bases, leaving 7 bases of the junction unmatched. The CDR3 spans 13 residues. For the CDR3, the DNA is TGCGCCAGCAGACTGGACAGGCAGGCTGAAGCTTTCTTT. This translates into CASRLDRQAEAFF.

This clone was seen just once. CDR3 DNA sequence: TGTGCCAGCAGGCCTGGGACAGGTCCGCGCAGTGAAGCTTTCTTT. Translation: CASRPGTGPRSEAFF. The gene calls are TRBV28 and TRBJ1-1; 8 bases match TRBD1. Germline V gene sequence: CDR1 MDHEN, CDR2 SYDVKM. The J segment lost 7 bases and the V segment lost 6 bases, leaving 13 bases of the junction unmatched. This CDR3 region has 15 residues. Based on the CDR3 plus reference TRBV28 and TRBJ1-1, the full variable domain is DVKVTQSSRYLVKRTGEKVFLECVQDMDHENMFWYRQDPGLGLRLIYFSYDVKMKEKGDIPEGYSVSREKKERFSLILESASTNQTSMYLCASRPGTGPRSEAFFGQGTRLTVV.

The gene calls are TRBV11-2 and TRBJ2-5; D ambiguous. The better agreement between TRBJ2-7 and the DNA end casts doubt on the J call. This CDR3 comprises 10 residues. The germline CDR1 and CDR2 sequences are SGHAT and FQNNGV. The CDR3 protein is CASSFNEQYF. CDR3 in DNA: TGTGCCAGCAGCTTTAACGAGCAGTACTTC.

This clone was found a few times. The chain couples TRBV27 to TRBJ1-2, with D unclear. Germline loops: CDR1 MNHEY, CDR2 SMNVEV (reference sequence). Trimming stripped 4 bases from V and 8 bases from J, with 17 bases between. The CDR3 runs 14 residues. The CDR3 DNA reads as TGTGCCAGCAGTTCGCCAGGACTGGCTGACGGCTACACCTTC. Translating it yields CASSSPGLADGYTF.

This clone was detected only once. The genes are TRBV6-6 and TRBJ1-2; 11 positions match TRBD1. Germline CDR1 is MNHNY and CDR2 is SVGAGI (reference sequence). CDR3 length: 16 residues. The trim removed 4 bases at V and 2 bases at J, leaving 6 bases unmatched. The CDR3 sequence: CASSSPGTGGNYGYTF. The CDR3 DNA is TGTGCCAGCAGTTCCCCCGGGACAGGGGGGAACTATGGCTACACCTTC.

The chain's CDR3 is CASSHRVRRNEQYF. The CDR3 DNA sequence: TGTGCCAGCAGCCACAGGGTTCGGCGCAACGAGCAGTACTTC. The V and J genes are TRBV7-8 and TRBJ2-7; a weak D match, TRBD1 (6 bases). Trimming shortened V by 5 bases and J by 5 bases, and 16 bases separated the two germline ends. This CDR3 is built from 14 residues. Germline-derived CDR1 and CDR2 are SGHVS and FQNEAQ.

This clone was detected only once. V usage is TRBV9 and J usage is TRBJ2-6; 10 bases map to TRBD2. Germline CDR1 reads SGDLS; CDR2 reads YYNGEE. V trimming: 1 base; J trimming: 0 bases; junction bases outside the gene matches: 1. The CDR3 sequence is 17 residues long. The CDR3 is CASSVTSGASGANVLTF. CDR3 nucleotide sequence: TGTGCCAGCAGCGTAACTAGCGGGGCCTCTGGGGCCAACGTCCTGACTTTC.

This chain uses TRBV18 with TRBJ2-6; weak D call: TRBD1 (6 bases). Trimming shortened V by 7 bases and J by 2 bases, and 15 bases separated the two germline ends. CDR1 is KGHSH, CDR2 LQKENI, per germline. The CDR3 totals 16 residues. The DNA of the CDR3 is TGTGCCAGCTTCGACAGGCGGCGGGCTGGGGCCAACGTCCTGACTTTC. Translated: CASFDRRRAGANVLTF.

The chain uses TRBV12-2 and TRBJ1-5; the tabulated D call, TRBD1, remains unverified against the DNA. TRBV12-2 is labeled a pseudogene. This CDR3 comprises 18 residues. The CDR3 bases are TGTGCAAGTCGCTTGGCTAACATTCGGGACATAAGCAATCAGCCCCAGCATTTT. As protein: CASRLANIRDISNQPQHF.

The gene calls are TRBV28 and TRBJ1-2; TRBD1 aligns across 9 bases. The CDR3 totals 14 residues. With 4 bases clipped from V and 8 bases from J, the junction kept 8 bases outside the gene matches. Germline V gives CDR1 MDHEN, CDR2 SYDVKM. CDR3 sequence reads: CASSYGQGIRGYTF. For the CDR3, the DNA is TGTGCCAGCAGTTACGGACAGGGGATAAGGGGCTACACCTTC.

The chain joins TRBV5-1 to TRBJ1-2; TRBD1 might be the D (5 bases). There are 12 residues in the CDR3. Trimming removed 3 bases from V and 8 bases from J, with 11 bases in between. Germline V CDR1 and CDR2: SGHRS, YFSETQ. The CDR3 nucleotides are TGCGCCAGCAGCTCCCCGGGGGGAGGCTACACCTTC. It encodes CASSSPGGGYTF.

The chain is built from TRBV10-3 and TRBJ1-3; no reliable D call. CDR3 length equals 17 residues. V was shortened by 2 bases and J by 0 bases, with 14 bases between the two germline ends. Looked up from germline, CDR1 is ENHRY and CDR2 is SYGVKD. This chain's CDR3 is CAISETREVTSGNTIYF. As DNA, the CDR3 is TGTGCCATCAGTGAGACGAGGGAGGTCACCTCTGGAAACACCATATATTTT.

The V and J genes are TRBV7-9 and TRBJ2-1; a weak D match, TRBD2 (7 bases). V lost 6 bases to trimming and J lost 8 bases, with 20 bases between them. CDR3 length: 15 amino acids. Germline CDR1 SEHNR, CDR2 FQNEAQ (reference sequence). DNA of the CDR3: TGTGCCAGCAGATTCTCCTGGGGGGGCCGGGATGAGCAGTTCTTC. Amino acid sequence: CASRFSWGGRDEQFF.

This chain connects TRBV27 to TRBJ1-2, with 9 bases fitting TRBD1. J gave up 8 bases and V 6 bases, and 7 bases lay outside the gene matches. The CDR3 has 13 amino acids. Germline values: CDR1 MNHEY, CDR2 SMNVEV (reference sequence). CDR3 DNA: TGTGCCAGCAGCTGGACAGGGGCCGGAGGCTACACCTTC. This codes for CASSWTGAGGYTF.

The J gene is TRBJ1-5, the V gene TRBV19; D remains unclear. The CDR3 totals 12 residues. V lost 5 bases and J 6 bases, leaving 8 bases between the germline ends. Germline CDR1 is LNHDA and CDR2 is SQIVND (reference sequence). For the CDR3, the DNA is TGTGCCAGTAGTTTTCACAGTCAGCCCCAGCATTTT. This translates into CASSFHSQPQHF. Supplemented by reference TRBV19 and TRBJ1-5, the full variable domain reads DGGITQSPKYLFRKEGQNVTLSCEQNLNHDAMYWYRQDPGQGLRLIYYSQIVNDFQKGDIAEGYSVSREKKESFPLTVTSAQKNPTAFYLCASSFHSQPQHFGDGTRLSIL.

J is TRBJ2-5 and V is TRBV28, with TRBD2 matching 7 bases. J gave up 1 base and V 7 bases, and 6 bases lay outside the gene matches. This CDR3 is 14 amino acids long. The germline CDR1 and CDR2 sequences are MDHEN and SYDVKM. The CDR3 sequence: CASTMGGRQETQYF. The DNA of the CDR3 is TGTGCCAGCACCATGGGAGGGCGCCAAGAGACCCAGTACTTC.

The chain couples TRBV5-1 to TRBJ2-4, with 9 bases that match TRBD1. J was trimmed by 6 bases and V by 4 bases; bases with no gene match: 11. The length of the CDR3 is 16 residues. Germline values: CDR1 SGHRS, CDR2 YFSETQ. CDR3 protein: CASSTHRQGEGNIQYF. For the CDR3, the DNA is TGCGCCAGCAGCACACATCGACAGGGGGAGGGAAACATTCAGTACTTC.

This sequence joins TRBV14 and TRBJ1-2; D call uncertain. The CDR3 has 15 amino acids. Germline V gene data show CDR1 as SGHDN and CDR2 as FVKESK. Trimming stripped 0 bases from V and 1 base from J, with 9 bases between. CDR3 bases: TGTGCCAGCAGCCAAGACGCCAGAAATAACTATGGCTACACCTTC. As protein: CASSQDARNNYGYTF.

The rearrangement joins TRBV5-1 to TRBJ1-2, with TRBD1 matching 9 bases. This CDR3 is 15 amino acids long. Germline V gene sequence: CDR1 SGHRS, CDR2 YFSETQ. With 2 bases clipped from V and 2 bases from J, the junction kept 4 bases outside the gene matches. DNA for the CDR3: TGCGCCAGCAGCTTAACAGGGGGCGCAAACTATGGCTACACCTTC. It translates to CASSLTGGANYGYTF. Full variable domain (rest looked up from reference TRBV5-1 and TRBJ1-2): KAGVTQTPRYLIKTRGQQVTLSCSPISGHRSVSWYQQTPGQGLQFLFEYFSETQRNKGNFPGRFSGRQFSNSRSEMNVSTLELGDSALYLCASSLTGGANYGYTFGSGTRLTVV.

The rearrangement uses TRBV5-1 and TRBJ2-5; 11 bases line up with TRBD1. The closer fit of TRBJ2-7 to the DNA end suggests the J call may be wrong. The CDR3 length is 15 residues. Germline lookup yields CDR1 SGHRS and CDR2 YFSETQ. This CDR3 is CASSLAGGQGGEQYF. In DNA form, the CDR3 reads TGCGCCAGCAGCTTGGCCGGGGGACAGGGGGGCGAGCAGTACTTC.